Shown below are 22 T cell receptor beta chains from a single sample sequenced in a study of blood T cell repertoires in COVID-19. The repertoire was sequenced with immunoSEQ multiplex PCR; TCRdb's copy has only in-frame clones and lacks some. The table lists some 200,000 clones, roughly 87% of them singletons. Sequenced: PBMCs or T cells enriched from blood (not recorded which). These receptors were obtained from a woman aged 30 to 39 who had recovered from COVID-19.

The J gene is TRBJ1-2, the V gene TRBV6-5; D may be TRBD1 (6 bases). V dropped 6 bases and J dropped 4 bases, with 15 bases sitting between them. This CDR3 comprises 14 residues. Germline lookup yields CDR1 MNHEY and CDR2 SVGAGI. The CDR3 protein is CASSRTGPAYGYTF. Written as DNA, the CDR3 is TGTGCCAGCAGCCGAACAGGGCCGGCCTATGGCTACACCTTC.

This chain links TRBV11-2 with TRBJ2-5; D uncertain. This CDR3 is built from 11 residues. V was pared by 4 bases and J by 4 bases, with 4 bases between. Germline CDR1 is SGHAT and CDR2 is FQNNGV. The CDR3 sequence is CASSSTETQYF. The CDR3 coding sequence is TGTGCCAGCAGCTCTACAGAGACCCAGTACTTC.

The chain couples TRBV7-9 to TRBJ2-7; 14 bases are a match to TRBD2. Germline V gene data show CDR1 as SEHNR and CDR2 as FQNEAQ (reference sequence). Losses at the gene ends were 3 bases for V and 3 bases for J; bases not matched to a gene: 1. The CDR3 is 15 amino acids. The CDR3 DNA reads as TGTGCCAGCAGCTTCGGACTAGCGGGAGGCTACGAGCAGTACTTC. Its protein product is CASSFGLAGGYEQYF.

This clone was detected once. The gene calls are TRBV7-2 and TRBJ2-1, with TRBD2 identical over 12 bases. The germline V gene encodes CDR1 SGHTA and CDR2 FQGNSA. The CDR3 contains 14 residues. V dropped 9 bases and J dropped 11; count of bases not matched to a gene: 11. DNA for the CDR3: TGTGCCAGTTCCACTAGCGGGAGGTTAAGGCAGCAGTTCTTC. Protein product: CASSTSGRLRQQFF.

This clone was recorded a few times. The chain links TRBV3-1 (or the pseudogene TRBV3-2) to TRBJ1-6; maybe TRBD1 (5 bases). V dropped 5 bases and J dropped 0 bases, with 14 bases sitting between them. The germline V gene encodes CDR1 LGHDT and CDR2 YNNKEL (reference sequence). This CDR3 has 17 residues. The CDR3, as DNA: TGTGCCAGCAGCTCCAGGGTATCCAGCTCCTATAATTCACCCCTCCACTTT. This codes for CASSSRVSSSYNSPLHF.

In DNA, the CDR3 is TGTGCCAGCAGTCCGATAGCGGGGGGGCGAGATACGCAGTATTTT. It specifies CASSPIAGGRDTQYF. This rearrangement joins TRBV5-4 to TRBJ2-3; 11 bases map to TRBD2. J gave up 5 bases and V 5 bases, and 7 bases lay outside the gene matches. Germline V gene lookup returns CDR1 SGHNT and CDR2 YYREEE (reference sequence). The CDR3 consists of 15 residues.

V and J are TRBV4-3 and TRBJ1-6; perhaps TRBD1 as D (6 bases). Germline CDR1 is LGHNA and CDR2 is YSLEER. The length of the CDR3 is 13 residues. V dropped 3 bases and J dropped 6 bases, with 6 bases sitting between them. The CDR3 is CASSQGANSPLHF. The CDR3 coding sequence is TGCGCCAGCAGCCAGGGGGCTAATTCACCCCTCCACTTT.

The rearrangement joins TRBV13 to TRBJ1-2, with a weak D call TRBD1 (5 bases). Looked up from germline, CDR1 is PRHDT and CDR2 is FYEKMQ (reference sequence). The CDR3 extends over 12 amino acids. V lost 8 bases to trimming and J lost 7 bases, with 14 bases between them. CDR3: CASVSGRIGYTF. For the CDR3, the DNA is TGTGCCAGCGTCTCAGGGAGGATTGGCTACACCTTC.

This clone has only a few counts. The chain links TRBV3-1 (or the pseudogene TRBV3-2) to TRBJ2-2; D not resolved. Trimming took off 4 bases at V and 2 bases at J, with 11 bases between the two ends. The CDR3 is 15 amino acids. The V gene's germline CDR1 is LGHDT and CDR2 YNNKEL (reference sequence). CDR3 nucleotide sequence: TGTGCCAGCAGCCGTCTCGATCTAAACACCGGGGAGCTGTTTTTT. Translated: CASSRLDLNTGELFF.

The chain is built from TRBV10-3 and TRBJ1-1; TRBD1 matches 7 bases. This CDR3 contains 14 residues. V lost 4 bases and J lost 1; bases outside the gene matches: 3. Germline assignment: CDR1 ENHRY and CDR2 SYGVKD. DNA of the CDR3: TGTGCCATCAGTGGACAGGGCGGGAACACTGAAGCTTTCTTT. Residues: CAISGQGGNTEAFF.

This clone was seen ten or more times. The chain recombines TRBV19 with TRBJ2-1; 16 bases line up with TRBD2. From germline, CDR1 is LNHDA and CDR2 SQIVND (reference sequence). With 6 bases clipped from V and 7 bases from J, the junction kept 6 bases outside the gene matches. This CDR3 comprises 16 residues. CDR3 nucleotides: TGTGCCAGTAGGGGACTAGCGGGAGGGCCAGGGAATGAGCAGTTCTTC. It codes for CASRGLAGGPGNEQFF.

The rearrangement links TRBV27 to TRBJ1-1; 8 bases fit TRBD1. After removal of 3 bases from V and 3 bases from J, the junction contained 6 bases not matched to a gene. This CDR3 spans 15 amino acids. The germline V gene has CDR1 MNHEY and CDR2 SMNVEV (reference sequence). CDR3 amino acids: CASSFRTGRYTEAFF. CDR3 DNA sequence: TGTGCCAGCAGTTTTAGGACAGGGAGGTACACTGAAGCTTTCTTT.

The chain employs TRBV2 and TRBJ1-1, with D hard to call. From germline, CDR1 is SNHLY and CDR2 FYNNEI. The CDR3 is 11 residues long. The ends were cut back, 2 bases at V and 7 bases at J, with 5 bases in the middle. The CDR3 sequence is CASSELLEAFF. The DNA for the CDR3 is TGTGCCAGCAGTGAACTACTTGAAGCTTTCTTT. The complete variable domain, with remaining parts taken from reference TRBV2 and TRBJ1-1, reads EPEVTQTPSHQVTQMGQEVILRCVPISNHLYFYWYRQILGQKVEFLVSFYNNEISEKSEIFDDQFSVERPDGSNFTLKIRSTKLEDSAMYFCASSELLEAFFGQGTRLTVV.

V gene TRBV20-1 combines with J gene TRBJ2-1, with D possibly matching TRBD2 (5 bases). This CDR3 contains 11 residues. Germline CDR1 and CDR2: DFQATT and SNEGSKA (reference sequence). Deletions cut 6 bases from V and 6 bases from J, with 9 bases between. The CDR3 coding sequence is TGCAGTGCCCTTACTAGCAATGAGCAGTTCTTC. Its protein is CSALTSNEQFF.

The V call is TRBV9, the J call TRBJ2-7, with 7 bases that match TRBD1. Trimming took 4 bases from V and 1 from J; bases not matched to a gene: 5. The germline gives CDR1 SGDLS, CDR2 YYNGEE. The CDR3 spans 14 residues. Here the CDR3 reads CASSRQGLSYEQYF. DNA of the CDR3: TGTGCCAGCAGCAGACAGGGATTATCCTACGAGCAGTACTTC.

The chain has TRBV19 and TRBJ2-7; 8 bases match TRBD2. This CDR3 is built from 14 residues. V dropped 6 bases and J dropped 5; count of bases not matched to a gene: 9. Germline V gives CDR1 LNHDA, CDR2 SQIVND (reference sequence). The CDR3 DNA follows: TGTGCCAGTAGCCCAGCGGGAGTGAACCACGAGCAGTACTTC. Protein sequence: CASSPAGVNHEQYF.

The J gene is TRBJ1-1, the V gene TRBV14, with D tentatively TRBD1 (6 bases). The CDR3 is 18 residues long. Trimming shortened V by 4 bases and J by 3 bases, and 24 bases separated the two germline ends. Per the germline V gene, CDR1 is SGHDN and CDR2 is FVKESK. This chain's CDR3 is CASSRRSGVRGFDTEAFF. In nucleotides, the CDR3 is TGTGCCAGCAGCCGCCGGTCAGGGGTCAGAGGGTTTGACACTGAAGCTTTCTTT.

The chain joins TRBV10-3 to TRBJ2-2, with D possibly TRBD1 on 6 matching bases. Germline V CDR1 and CDR2: ENHRY, SYGVKD. With 5 bases removed from V and 3 bases from J, the gap between germline ends came to 25 bases. The CDR3 length is 19 residues. CDR3 in amino acids: CAISFSWTGPKGDTGELFF. The DNA of the CDR3 is TGTGCCATCAGTTTCAGCTGGACCGGGCCTAAGGGGGACACCGGGGAGCTGTTTTTT.

This clone was seen a single time. The chain uses TRBV4-1 and TRBJ1-5; D gene uncertain. The CDR3 sequence is 14 residues long. V lost 4 bases and J lost 7, with 14 bases in between. Germline CDR1 reads MGHRA; CDR2 reads YSYEKL. In nucleotides, the CDR3 is TGCGCCAGCAGCCCTACCCCAAGGGAGCAGCCCCAGCATTTT. Its protein is CASSPTPREQPQHF.

This clone has a single count. The chain carries TRBV24-1 and TRBJ1-1; D possibly corresponds to TRBD1 (5 bases). The CDR3 runs to 15 residues. Germline V gene lookup returns CDR1 KGHDR and CDR2 SFDVKD. V lost 2 bases and J 2 bases, leaving 11 bases between the germline ends. The CDR3 sequence is CATSDSGDFNTEAFF. The CDR3 DNA is TGTGCCACCAGTGATTCGGGGGATTTCAACACTGAAGCTTTCTTT.

This chain uses TRBV30 with TRBJ2-3; TRBD2 might be the D (6 bases). Per the germline V gene, CDR1 is GTSNPN and CDR2 is SVGIG (reference sequence). The CDR3 runs to 15 residues. The V end lost 4 bases, the J end lost 3 bases, and 17 bases lay between the germline ends. CDR3 amino acids: CAWTSRTTPTDTQYF. The CDR3 DNA sequence: TGTGCCTGGACTTCGCGGACTACCCCGACAGATACGCAGTATTTT.

The J gene is TRBJ1-2, the V gene TRBV24-1; D not certain. Trimming removed 0 bases from V and 8 bases from J, with 6 bases in between. The CDR3 spans 12 residues. Per germline, CDR1 KGHDR and CDR2 SFDVKD. The CDR3 DNA sequence: TGTGCCACCAGTGATTTGCGAGGAGGCTACACCTTC. It codes for CATSDLRGGYTF.